This TCR beta chain is from a study of T cell responses to AZD1222 COVID-19 vaccine. The assay was immunoSEQ multiplex PCR, and TCRdb's table has in-frame clones only and misses some. The data hold around 130,000 clones, with almost 90% observed a single time. This CDR3 is built from 16 residues. Germline V CDR1 and CDR2: SGHRS, YFSETQ. Trimming pared 5 bases from V and 1 base from J, leaving 17 bases between. The material was peripheral blood, obtained on day 0 of AZD1222 vaccination. This TCR came from an adult in good health. The J gene is TRBJ2-3, the V gene TRBV5-1, with a weak D call TRBD2 (6 bases). The chain's CDR3 is CASRRGGLDGTDTQYF. In DNA, the CDR3 is TGCGCCAGCAGGCGGGGAGGACTTGATGGCACAGATACGCAGTATTTT.